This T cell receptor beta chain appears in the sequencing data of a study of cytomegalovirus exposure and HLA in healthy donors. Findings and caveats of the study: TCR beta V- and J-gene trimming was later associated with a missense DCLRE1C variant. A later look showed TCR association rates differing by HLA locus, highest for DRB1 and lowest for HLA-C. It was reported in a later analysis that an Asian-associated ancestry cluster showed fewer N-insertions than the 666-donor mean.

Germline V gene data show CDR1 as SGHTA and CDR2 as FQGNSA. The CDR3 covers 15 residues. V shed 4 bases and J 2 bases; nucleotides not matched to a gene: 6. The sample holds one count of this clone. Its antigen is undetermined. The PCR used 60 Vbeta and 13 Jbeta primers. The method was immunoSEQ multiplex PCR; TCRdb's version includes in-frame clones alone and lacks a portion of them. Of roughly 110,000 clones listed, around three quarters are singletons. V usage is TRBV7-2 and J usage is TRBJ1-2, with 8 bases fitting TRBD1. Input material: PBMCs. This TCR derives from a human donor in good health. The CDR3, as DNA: TGTGCCAGCAGCTCAAACAGGGGGTCCAACTATGGCTACACCTTC. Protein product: CASSSNRGSNYGYTF.